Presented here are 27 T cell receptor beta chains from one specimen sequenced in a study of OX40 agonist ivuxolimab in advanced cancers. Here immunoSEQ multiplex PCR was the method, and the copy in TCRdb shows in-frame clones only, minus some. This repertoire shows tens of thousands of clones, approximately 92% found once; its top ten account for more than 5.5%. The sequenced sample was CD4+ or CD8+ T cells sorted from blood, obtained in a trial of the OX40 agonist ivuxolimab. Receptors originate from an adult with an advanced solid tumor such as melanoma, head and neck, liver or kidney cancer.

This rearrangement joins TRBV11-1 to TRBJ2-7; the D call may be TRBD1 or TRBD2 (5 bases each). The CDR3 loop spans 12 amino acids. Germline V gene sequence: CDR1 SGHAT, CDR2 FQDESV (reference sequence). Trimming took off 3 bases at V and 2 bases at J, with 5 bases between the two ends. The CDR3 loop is CASSLGAYEQYF. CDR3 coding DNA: TGTGCCAGCAGCTTGGGGGCCTACGAGCAGTACTTC.

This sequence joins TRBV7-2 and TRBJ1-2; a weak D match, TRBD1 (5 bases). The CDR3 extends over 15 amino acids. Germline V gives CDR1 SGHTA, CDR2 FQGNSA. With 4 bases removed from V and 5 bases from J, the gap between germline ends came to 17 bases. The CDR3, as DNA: TGTGCCAGCAGCTCAGGAGGGGCTAATTTGTATGGCTACACCTTC. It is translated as CASSSGGANLYGYTF.

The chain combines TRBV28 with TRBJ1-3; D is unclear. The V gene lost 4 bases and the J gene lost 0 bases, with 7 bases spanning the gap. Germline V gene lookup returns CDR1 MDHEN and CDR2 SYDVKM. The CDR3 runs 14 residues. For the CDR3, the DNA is TGTGCCAGCAGTTCACTAAGCTCTGGAAACACCATATATTTT. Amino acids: CASSSLSSGNTIYF. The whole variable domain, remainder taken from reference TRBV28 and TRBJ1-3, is DVKVTQSSRYLVKRTGEKVFLECVQDMDHENMFWYRQDPGLGLRLIYFSYDVKMKEKGDIPEGYSVSREKKERFSLILESASTNQTSMYLCASSSLSSGNTIYFGEGSWLTVV.

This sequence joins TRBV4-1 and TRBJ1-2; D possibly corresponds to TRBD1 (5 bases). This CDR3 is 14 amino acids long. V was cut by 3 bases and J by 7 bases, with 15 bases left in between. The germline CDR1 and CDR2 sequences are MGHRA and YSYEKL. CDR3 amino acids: CASSHDQGLGGYTF. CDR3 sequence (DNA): TGCGCCAGCAGCCATGACCAGGGCTTAGGTGGCTACACCTTC.

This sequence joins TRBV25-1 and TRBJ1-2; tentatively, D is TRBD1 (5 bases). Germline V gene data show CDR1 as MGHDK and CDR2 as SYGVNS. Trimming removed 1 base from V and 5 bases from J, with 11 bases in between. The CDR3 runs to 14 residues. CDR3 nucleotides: TGTGCCAGCAGTGAATTCGGGACGCTGTATGGCTACACCTTC. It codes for CASSEFGTLYGYTF.

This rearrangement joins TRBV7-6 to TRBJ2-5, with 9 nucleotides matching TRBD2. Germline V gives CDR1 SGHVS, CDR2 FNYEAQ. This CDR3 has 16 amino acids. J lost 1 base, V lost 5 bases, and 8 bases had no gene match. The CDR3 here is CASSLVSGRVQETQYF. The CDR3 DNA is TGTGCCAGCAGCCTCGTTAGCGGGAGAGTCCAAGAGACCCAGTACTTC. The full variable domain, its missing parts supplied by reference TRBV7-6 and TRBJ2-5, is GAGVSQSPRYKVTKRGQDVALRCDPISGHVSLYWYRQALGQGPEFLTYFNYEAQQDKSGLPNDRFSAERPEGSISTLTIQRTEQRDSAMYRCASSLVSGRVQETQYFGPGTRLLVL.

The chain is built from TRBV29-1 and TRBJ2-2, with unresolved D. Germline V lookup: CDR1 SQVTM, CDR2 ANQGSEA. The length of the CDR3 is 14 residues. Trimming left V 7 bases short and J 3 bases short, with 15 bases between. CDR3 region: CSARVSRYTGELFF. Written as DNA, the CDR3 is TGCAGCGCTAGGGTTAGCCGATACACCGGGGAGCTGTTTTTT.

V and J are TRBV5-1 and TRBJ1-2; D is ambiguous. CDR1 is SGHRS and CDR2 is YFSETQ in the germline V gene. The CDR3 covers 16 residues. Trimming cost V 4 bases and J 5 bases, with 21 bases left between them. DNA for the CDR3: TGCGCCAGCAGCGCCCGTGGCGGGCTGGATTCATATGGCTACACCTTC. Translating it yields CASSARGGLDSYGYTF.

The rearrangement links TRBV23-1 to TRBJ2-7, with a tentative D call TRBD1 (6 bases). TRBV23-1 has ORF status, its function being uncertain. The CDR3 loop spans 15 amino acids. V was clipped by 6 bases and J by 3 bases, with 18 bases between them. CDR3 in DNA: TGCGCCAGCAGAACCCGACAGGAGGTAGTCTACGAGCAGTACTTC. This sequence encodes CASRTRQEVVYEQYF.

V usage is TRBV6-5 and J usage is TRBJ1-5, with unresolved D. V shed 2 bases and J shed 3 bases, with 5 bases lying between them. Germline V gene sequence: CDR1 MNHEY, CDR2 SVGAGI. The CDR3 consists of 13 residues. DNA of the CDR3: TGTGCCAGCAGTTACGACTACAATCAGCCCCAGCATTTT. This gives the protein CASSYDYNQPQHF.

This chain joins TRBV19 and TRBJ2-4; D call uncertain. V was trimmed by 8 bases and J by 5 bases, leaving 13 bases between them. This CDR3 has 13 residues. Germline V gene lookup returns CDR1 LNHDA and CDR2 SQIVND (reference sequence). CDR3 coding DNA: TGTGCCAGTCGTAAAATCGGTGAAAACATTCAGTACTTC. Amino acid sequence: CASRKIGENIQYF. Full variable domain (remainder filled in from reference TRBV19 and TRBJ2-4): DGGITQSPKYLFRKEGQNVTLSCEQNLNHDAMYWYRQDPGQGLRLIYYSQIVNDFQKGDIAEGYSVSREKKESFPLTVTSAQKNPTAFYLCASRKIGENIQYFGAGTRLSVL.

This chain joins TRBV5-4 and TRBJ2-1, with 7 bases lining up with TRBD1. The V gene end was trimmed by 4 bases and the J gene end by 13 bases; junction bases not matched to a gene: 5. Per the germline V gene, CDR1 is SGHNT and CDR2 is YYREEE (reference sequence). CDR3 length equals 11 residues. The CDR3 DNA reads TGTGCCAGCAGCCTAGACAGGGACCAGTTCTTC. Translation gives CASSLDRDQFF.

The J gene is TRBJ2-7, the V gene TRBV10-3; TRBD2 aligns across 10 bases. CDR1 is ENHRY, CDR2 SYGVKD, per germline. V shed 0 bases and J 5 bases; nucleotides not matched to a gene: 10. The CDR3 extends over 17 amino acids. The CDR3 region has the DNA TGTGCCATCAGTGAGTCGGGATTCGGGAGCGGGGGGGACGAGCAGTACTTC. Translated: CAISESGFGSGGDEQYF.

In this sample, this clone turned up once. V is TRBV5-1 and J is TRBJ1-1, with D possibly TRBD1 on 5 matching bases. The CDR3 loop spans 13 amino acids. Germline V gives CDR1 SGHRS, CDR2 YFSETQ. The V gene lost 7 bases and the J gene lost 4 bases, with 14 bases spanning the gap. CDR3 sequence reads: CASSPRGPTEAFF. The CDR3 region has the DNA TGCGCCAGCTCGCCCCGGGGACCCACTGAAGCTTTCTTT.

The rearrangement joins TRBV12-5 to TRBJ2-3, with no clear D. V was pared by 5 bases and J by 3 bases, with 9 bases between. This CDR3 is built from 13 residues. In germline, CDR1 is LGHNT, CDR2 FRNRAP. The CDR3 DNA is TGTGCTAGTGGTAAACAGAATACAGATACGCAGTATTTT. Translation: CASGKQNTDTQYF. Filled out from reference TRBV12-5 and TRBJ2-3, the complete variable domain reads DARVTQTPRHKVTEMGQEVTMRCQPILGHNTVFWYRQTMMQGLELLAYFRNRAPLDDSGMPKDRFSAEMPDATLATLKIQPSEPRDSAVYFCASGKQNTDTQYFGPGTRLTVL.

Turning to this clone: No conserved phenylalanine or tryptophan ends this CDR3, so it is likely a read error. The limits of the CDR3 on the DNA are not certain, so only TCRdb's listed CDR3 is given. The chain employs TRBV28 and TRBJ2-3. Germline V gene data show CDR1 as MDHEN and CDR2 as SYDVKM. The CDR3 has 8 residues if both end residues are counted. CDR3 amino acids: CASSLGSL.

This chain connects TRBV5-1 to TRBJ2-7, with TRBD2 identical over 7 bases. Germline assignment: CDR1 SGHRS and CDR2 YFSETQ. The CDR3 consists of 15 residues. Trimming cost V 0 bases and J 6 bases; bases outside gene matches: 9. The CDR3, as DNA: TGCGCCAGCAGCTTGGGGGCGCGGGAGTCCCGCGAGCAGTACTTC. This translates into CASSLGARESREQYF.

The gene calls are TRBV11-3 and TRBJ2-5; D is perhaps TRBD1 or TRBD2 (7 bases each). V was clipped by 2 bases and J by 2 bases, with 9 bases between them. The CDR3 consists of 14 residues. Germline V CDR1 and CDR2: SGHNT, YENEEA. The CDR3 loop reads CASSLQGGQETQYF. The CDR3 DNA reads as TGTGCCAGCAGCTTACAGGGGGGGCAAGAGACCCAGTACTTC.

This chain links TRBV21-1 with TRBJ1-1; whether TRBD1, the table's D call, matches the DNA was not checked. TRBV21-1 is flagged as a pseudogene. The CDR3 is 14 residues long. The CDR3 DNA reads TGTGCCAGCAGCAAGGAACCCGGGACAGGGAGATCTTTCTTT. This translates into CASSKEPGTGRSFF.

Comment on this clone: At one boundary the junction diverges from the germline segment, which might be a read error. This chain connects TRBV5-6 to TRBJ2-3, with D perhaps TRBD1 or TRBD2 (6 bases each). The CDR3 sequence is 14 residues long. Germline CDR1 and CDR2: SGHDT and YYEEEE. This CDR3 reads CASSPTHDGGKVLF. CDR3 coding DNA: TGTGCCAGCAGCCCTACGCATGACGGGGGCAAGGTCCTTTTT.

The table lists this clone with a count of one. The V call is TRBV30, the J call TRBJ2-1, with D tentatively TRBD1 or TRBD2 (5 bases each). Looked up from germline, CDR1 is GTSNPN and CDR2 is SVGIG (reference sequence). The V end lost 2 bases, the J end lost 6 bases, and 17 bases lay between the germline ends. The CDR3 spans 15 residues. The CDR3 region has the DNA TGTGCCTGGAGTTCCGGGGCCATCTCCATCAATGAGCAGTTCTTC. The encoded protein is CAWSSGAISINEQFF. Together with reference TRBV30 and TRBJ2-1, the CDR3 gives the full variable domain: SQTIHQWPATLVQPVGSPLSLECTVEGTSNPNLYWYRQAAGRGLQLLFYSVGIGQISSEVPQNLSASRPQDRQFILSSKKLLLSDSGFYLCAWSSGAISINEQFFGPGTRLTVL.

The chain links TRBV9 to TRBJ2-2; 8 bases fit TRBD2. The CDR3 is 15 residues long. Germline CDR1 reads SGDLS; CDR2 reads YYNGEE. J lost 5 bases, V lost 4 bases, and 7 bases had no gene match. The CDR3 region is CASSTWTSSTGELFF. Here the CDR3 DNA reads TGTGCCAGCAGCACCTGGACTAGCAGTACCGGGGAGCTGTTTTTT.

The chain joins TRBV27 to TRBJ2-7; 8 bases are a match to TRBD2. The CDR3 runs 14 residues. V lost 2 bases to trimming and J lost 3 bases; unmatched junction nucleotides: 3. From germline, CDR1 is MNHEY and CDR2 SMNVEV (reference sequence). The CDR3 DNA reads TGTGCCAGCAGTTTACGGCTAGCGGGCTACGAGCAGTACTTC. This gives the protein CASSLRLAGYEQYF.

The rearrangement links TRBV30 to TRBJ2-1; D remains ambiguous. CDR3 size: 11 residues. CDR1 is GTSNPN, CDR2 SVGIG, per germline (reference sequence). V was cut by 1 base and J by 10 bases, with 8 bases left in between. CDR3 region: CAWSGPIEQFF. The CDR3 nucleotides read TGTGCCTGGAGTGGTCCGATAGAGCAGTTCTTC.

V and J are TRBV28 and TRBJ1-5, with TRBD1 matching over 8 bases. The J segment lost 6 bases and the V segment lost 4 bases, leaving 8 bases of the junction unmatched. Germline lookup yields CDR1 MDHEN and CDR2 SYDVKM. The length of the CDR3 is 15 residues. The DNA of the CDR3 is TGTGCCAGCAGTTCACCCGGGACAGGAGGTCAGCCCCAGCATTTT. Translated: CASSSPGTGGQPQHF.

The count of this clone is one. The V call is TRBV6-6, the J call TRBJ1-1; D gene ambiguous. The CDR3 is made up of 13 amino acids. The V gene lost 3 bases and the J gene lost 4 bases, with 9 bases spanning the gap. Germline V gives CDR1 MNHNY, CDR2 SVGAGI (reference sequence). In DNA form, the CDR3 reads TGTGCCAGCAGTTATTGGGGTGGCACTGAAGCTTTCTTT. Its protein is CASSYWGGTEAFF.

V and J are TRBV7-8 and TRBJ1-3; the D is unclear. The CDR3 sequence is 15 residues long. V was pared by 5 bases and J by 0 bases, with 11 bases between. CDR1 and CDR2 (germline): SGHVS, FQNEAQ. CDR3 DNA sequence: TGTGCCAGCAGCCCCGGGATCTTCTCTGGAAACACCATATATTTT. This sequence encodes CASSPGIFSGNTIYF.